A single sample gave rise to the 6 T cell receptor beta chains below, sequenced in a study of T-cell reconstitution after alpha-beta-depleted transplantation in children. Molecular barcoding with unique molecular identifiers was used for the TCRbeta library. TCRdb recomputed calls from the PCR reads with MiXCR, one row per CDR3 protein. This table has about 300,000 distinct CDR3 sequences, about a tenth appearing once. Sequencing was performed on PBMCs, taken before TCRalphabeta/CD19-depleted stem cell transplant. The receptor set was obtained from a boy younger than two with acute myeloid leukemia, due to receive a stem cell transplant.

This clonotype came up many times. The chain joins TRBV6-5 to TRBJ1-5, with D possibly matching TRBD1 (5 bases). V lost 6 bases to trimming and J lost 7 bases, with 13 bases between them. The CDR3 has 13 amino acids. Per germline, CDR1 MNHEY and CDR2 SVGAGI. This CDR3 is CASRRTKGQPQHF. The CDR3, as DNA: TGTGCCAGCAGGCGGACGAAGGGGCAGCCCCAGCATTTT.

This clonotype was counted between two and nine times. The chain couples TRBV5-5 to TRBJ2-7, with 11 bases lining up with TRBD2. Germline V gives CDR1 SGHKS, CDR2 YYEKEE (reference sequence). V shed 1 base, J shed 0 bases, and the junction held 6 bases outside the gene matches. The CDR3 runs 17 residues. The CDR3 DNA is TGTGCCAGCAGCTTGACTAGCGGGAGATGGGGCTCCTACGAGCAGTACTTC. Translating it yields CASSLTSGRWGSYEQYF.

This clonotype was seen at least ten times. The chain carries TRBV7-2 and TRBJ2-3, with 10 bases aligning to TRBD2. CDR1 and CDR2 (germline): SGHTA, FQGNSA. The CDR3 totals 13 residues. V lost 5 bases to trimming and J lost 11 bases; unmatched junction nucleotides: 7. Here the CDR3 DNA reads TGTGCCAGCAGCGCCCAAGTAGCGGGGGGGCAGTATTTT. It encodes CASSAQVAGGQYF.

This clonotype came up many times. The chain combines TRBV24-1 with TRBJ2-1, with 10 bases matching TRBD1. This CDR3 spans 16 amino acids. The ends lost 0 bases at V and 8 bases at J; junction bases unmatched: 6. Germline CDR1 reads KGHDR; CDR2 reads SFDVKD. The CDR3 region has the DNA TGTGCCACCAGTGATTTGGGGGACAGGGGCGCGTATGAGCAGTTCTTC. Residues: CATSDLGDRGAYEQFF.

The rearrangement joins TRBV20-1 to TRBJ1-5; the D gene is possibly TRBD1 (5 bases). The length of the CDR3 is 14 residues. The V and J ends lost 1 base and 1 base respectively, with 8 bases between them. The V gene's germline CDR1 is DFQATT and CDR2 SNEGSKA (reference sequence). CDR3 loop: CSARAGRSNQPQHF. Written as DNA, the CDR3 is TGCAGTGCTAGAGCAGGGAGAAGCAATCAGCCCCAGCATTTT.

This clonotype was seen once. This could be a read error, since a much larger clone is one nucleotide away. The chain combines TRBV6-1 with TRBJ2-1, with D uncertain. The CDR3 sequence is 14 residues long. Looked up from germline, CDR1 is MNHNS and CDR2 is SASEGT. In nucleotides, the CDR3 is TGTGCCAGCAGCCCTCCGAGCTCCTACTATGAGCAGTTCTTC. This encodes CASSPPSSYYEQFF.